This T cell receptor beta chain was recorded in a study of OX40 agonist ivuxolimab in advanced cancers. Losses at the gene ends were 0 bases for V and 1 base for J; bases not matched to a gene: 8. The CDR3 has 17 residues. The germline CDR1 and CDR2 sequences are KGHSH and LQKENI. Comment on this clone: The antigen is undetermined.

General study findings and limits: There was clonal expansion of CD4+ and CD8+ blood T cells by week 6 at 0.1 to 3.0 mg/kg.

Profiled with immunoSEQ multiplex PCR; TCRdb holds only in-frame clones, not every one. The table has more than 35,000 clones, 78% seen once. V and J are TRBV18 and TRBJ2-5; TRBD1 aligns across 7 bases. This TCR was recovered from an adult with an advanced solid tumor such as melanoma, head and neck, liver or kidney cancer. The sample was CD4+ or CD8+ T cells sorted from blood, taken in a trial of the OX40 agonist ivuxolimab. The CDR3 spells CASSPPDRARIQETQYF. The CDR3 nucleotides read TGTGCCAGCTCACCACCTGACAGGGCGCGCATCCAAGAGACCCAGTACTTC. The complete variable domain, with remaining parts taken from reference TRBV18 and TRBJ2-5, reads NAGVMQNPRHLVRRRGQEARLRCSPMKGHSHVYWYRQLPEEGLKFMVYLQKENIIDESGMPKERFSAEFPKEGPSILRIQQVVRGDSAAYFCASSPPDRARIQETQYFGPGTRLLVL.